The entry that follows covers one T cell receptor beta chain sequence. Source study methods: For nucleated cells, counts were estimated from reference gene primer amplification. Only in-frame clones appear in the TCRdb table, and some are missing; sequencing was by immunoSEQ multiplex PCR. The V and J calls and clone size are taken from that table; D and trimming were inferred from the DNA. The table has more than 95,000 clones, approximately 82% seen once; the top ten hold over 15%. The data belong to a study of blood T cell repertoires in COVID-19. Study in general: PBMCs, B-cell-depleted T cells, or T cells provided the cDNA or gDNA that made up the material.

This CDR3 is built from 14 residues. Germline assignment: CDR1 SGHAT and CDR2 FQNNGV. The V and J ends lost 6 bases and 0 bases respectively, with 9 bases between them. The chain carries TRBV11-2 and TRBJ1-3; D might be TRBD1 (5 bases). Sequencing was done on a sample of peripheral blood. This TCR was recovered from a woman aged 80 or over with acute or convalescent COVID-19. The chain's CDR3 is CASRQGSSGNTIYF. The CDR3 DNA sequence: TGTGCCAGCAGGCAGGGAAGCTCTGGAAACACCATATATTTT. The full variable domain, completed using reference TRBV11-2 and TRBJ1-3, is EAGVAQSPRYKIIEKRQSVAFWCNPISGHATLYWYQQILGQGPKLLIQFQNNGVVDDSQLPKDRFSAERLKGVDSTLKIQPAKLEDSAVYLCASRQGSSGNTIYFGEGSWLTVV.